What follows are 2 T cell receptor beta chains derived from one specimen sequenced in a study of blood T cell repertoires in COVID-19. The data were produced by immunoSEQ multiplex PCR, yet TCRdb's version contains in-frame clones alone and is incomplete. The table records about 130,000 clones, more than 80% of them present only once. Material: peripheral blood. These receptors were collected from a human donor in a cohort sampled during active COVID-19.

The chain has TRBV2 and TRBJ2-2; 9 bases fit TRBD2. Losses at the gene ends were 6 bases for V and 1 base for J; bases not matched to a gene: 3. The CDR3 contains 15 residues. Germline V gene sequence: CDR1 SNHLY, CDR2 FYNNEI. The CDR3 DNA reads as TGTGCCAGCAGCATTAGCGGGGGGAACACCGGGGAGCTGTTTTTT. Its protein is CASSISGGNTGELFF.

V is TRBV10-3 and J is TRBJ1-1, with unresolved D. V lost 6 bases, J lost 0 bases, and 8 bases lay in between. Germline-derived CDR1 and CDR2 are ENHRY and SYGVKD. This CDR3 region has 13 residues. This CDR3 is CAIRYQLNTEAFF. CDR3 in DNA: TGTGCCATCAGATACCAGTTGAACACTGAAGCTTTCTTT.